The sequence of this TCR beta chain was determined in a study of blood T cells in healthy people across ages (dated by TCRdb to 2013 to 2016). Regarding the research as a whole: In model experiments, template switching captured about one uniquely barcoded TCR beta cDNA molecule for every two T cells. The donors were divided into four age groups: young (average around 17 years), middle-aged (around 41), aged (about 62) and long-lived (about 80). Donors of different ages were randomly distributed across sequencing lanes to avoid experimental bias. To track age-related changes in TCR beta repertoire diversity, the study relied on deep sequencing normalized with unique cDNA molecular identifiers. The study analyzed two additional independent replicas of 1 million unique cDNA reads from the same blood draw for two donors, one aged 18 to 30 and one aged 80 or older. On the study overall, not on this receptor specifically: Donor CMV infection status was unknown, potentially confounding age-related changes in expanded clonotypes. A strong correlation was found between observed TCR beta diversity and the percentage of naive T cells measured by flow cytometry. The long-lived group showed more naive CD4+ T cells, fewer expanded clones and increased TCR diversity than the aged group, suggesting age selection. Because profiling used bulk unsorted PBMCs, naive and antigen-experienced compartments could not be compared conclusively. Estimates of total diversity based on one million sequenced T cells were regarded as lower bounds and as underestimates. Observed TCR beta diversity per million T cells fell roughly linearly with age, and a significant reduction was already apparent by age around 40.

This clonotype was seen only once. It has no known antigen specificity. It has no much larger one-base neighbor in the sample; base qualities were not kept. The library was built by means of 5' RACE. Instrument used: Illumina HiSeq 2500. A second PCR of roughly 7 to 11 cycles was performed with a sample-barcoded 5' primer and a J-beta primer mix. Each TCR beta cDNA molecule received a unique molecular identifier from a template-switch 5' adaptor carrying 12 random nucleotides. At least 2.5 million CDR3-containing paired-end reads were obtained from each sample. The Mint cDNA synthesis kit, primed by a TRBC-specific oligonucleotide, was used to synthesize first-strand cDNA from all RNA. After uracil-DNA glycosylase treatment, a first 18-cycle PCR used universal primers M1SS and BC2_uni_R on all cDNA. As for how the authors treated the data: Normalization of each sample was performed by random selection of 1 million high-quality reads, each carrying a distinct molecular identifier. Instead of being binned into consensus sequences, reads that shared molecular identifiers were thrown out. MiTCR, with a Q25 quality threshold and the strictest error-elimination algorithm, was used for CDR3 identification, clonotype clustering and error correction. Lower-bound total TCR beta diversity was estimated with a nonparametric unseen species model using Euler transformation. Through fastp at Q25 and MiXCR, TCRdb rebuilt clones from the public reads, retaining in-frame beta chains. CDR3 protein sequences are deduplicated, and each keeps its most common genes and DNA. The V and J calls and clone size are TCRdb's, not the authors'. The sample has about 1.5 million distinct CDR3 sequences on record, about 42% of them singletons. About 4% of the sample goes to the ten largest clones.

Donors were around 37 systemically healthy Caucasian individuals from Russia aged roughly 6 to 90 years. Each donor gave roughly 9 milliliters of peripheral blood, drawn into EDTA-treated Vacutainer tubes. Ficoll-Paque density-gradient centrifugation was used to isolate PBMCs, with at least 7 million per sample. Trizol reagent was used to extract total RNA from the PBMCs, yielding at least 5 micrograms per sample. The percentages of naive CD45RAhigh/CD27high T cells were determined by flow cytometry on a PBMC aliquot from every donor. Sequences SGHRS (CDR1) and YFSETQ (CDR2) are obtained from the germline V gene. The CDR3, cysteine through phenylalanine, is 17 amino acids long. Just CDR3 DNA is preserved here, 51 bases in frame from base 1.

The sequencing input was blood. The sequence is built from TRBV5-1 and TRBJ2-5; 5 matching bases give a weak D call of TRBD1. The last part of the DNA fits TRBJ2-1 better; the J call may be wrong. The clonotype originates from a woman aged 18-29 years in good health. The CDR3 region: CASSEKKSGISQETQFF. DNA sequence: TGCGCCAGCAGCGAGAAAAAATCAGGGATAAGCCAAGAGACCCAGTTCTTC.